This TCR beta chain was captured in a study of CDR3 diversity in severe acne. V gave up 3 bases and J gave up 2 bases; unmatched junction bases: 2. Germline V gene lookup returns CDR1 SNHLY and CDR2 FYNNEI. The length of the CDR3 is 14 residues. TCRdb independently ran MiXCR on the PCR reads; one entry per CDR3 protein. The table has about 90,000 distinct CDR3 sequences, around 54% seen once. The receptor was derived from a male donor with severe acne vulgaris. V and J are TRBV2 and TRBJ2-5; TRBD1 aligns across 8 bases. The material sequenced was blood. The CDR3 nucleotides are TGTGCCAGCAGTGAGACAGGGGTGCAAGAGACCCAGTACTTC. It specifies CASSETGVQETQYF.